Described below is a single T cell receptor beta chain sequence and its context. The data are from a study of blood T cell repertoires in COVID-19. Study details: Sites across the United States, Italy and Spain contributed samples from acute and convalescent COVID-19. PBMCs, B-cell-depleted T cells, or T cells were the source of the cDNA or gDNA that made up the material.

Method: immunoSEQ multiplex PCR; TCRdb's copy keeps in-frame clones and lacks some. The repertoire holds roughly 240,000 clones, with more than 70% as singletons. Clinical history as reported by participants underpinned cohort assignment. The receptor was derived from a woman aged 40 to 55 with acute COVID-19. The sample was PBMCs or T cells enriched from blood (not recorded which).

The CDR3 spells CASSGVEGGGYNEQFF. The CDR3 DNA follows: TGTGCCAGTAGCGGGGTGGAAGGGGGCGGGTACAATGAGCAGTTCTTC. The V gene is TRBV19, the J gene TRBJ2-1, with TRBD1 identical over 7 bases. The CDR3 consists of 16 residues. Unmatched junction bases numbered 12, after V lost 6 bases and J lost 4 bases. From germline, CDR1 is LNHDA and CDR2 SQIVND (reference sequence).